What follows are 5 T cell receptor beta chains derived from one specimen sequenced in a study of blood T cell repertoires in COVID-19. Measured with immunoSEQ multiplex PCR; TCRdb has only the in-frame clones, and not every one. The sample yields nearly 60,000 clones, under 90% seen once. The sequenced material came from peripheral blood. These receptors were collected from a man aged 40-55 years with active COVID-19.

This clone is classed as medium-sized. The chain couples TRBV2 to TRBJ1-5, with D possibly being TRBD1 (6 bases). Germline CDR1 and CDR2: SNHLY and FYNNEI. The CDR3 loop spans 14 amino acids. V lost 6 bases to trimming and J lost 5 bases, with 14 bases between them. The CDR3 nucleotides are TGTGCCAGCAGCCAAACAGGGATCCATCAGCCCCAGCATTTT. Encoded protein: CASSQTGIHQPQHF.

V and J are TRBV7-9 and TRBJ2-2; D call uncertain. Trimming stripped 3 bases from V and 4 bases from J, with 6 bases between. The germline gives CDR1 SEHNR, CDR2 FQNEAQ (reference sequence). CDR3 length: 13 residues. Written as DNA, the CDR3 is TGTGCCAGCAGCTTTTATTCCACCGGGGAGCTGTTTTTT. Its translation: CASSFYSTGELFF.

This clone showed up just a few times. The chain couples TRBV11-2 to TRBJ2-1, with D possibly matching TRBD2 (5 bases). This CDR3 contains 15 residues. Trimming left V 5 bases short and J 6 bases short, with 17 bases between. Looked up from germline, CDR1 is SGHAT and CDR2 is FQNNGV. CDR3 loop: CASSPRTSLGNEQFF. The DNA of the CDR3 is TGTGCCAGCAGCCCCCGGACTTCCTTGGGCAATGAGCAGTTCTTC.

The rearrangement links TRBV5-1 to TRBJ2-5; D is undetermined. V was shortened by 2 bases and J by 1 base, with 9 bases between the two germline ends. The CDR3 is 14 amino acids. Germline V CDR1 and CDR2: SGHRS, YFSETQ. The CDR3 reads CASSLALIQETQYF. CDR3 nucleotides: TGCGCCAGCAGCTTAGCGCTAATCCAAGAGACCCAGTACTTC.

The V gene is TRBV19, the J gene TRBJ1-4; possible D gene TRBD1, 5 bases. V gave up 5 bases and J gave up 0 bases, with 16 bases separating them. CDR1 is LNHDA, CDR2 SQIVND, per germline (reference sequence). This CDR3 is 17 amino acids long. The CDR3 DNA follows: TGTGCCAGTAGTTACTCTGCAGGGCCCTCAACTAATGAAAAACTGTTTTTT. Translation gives CASSYSAGPSTNEKLFF.